The text below deals with one TCR beta chain. Its antigen is undetermined. This specimen belongs to a study of OX40 agonist ivuxolimab in advanced cancers. Looking at the study overall: The dose-escalation cohort was about 83% male, with a mean age of approximately 61 years, ranging about 23 to 79.

Sequencing used immunoSEQ multiplex PCR; TCRdb keeps in-frame clones, though not all of them. This repertoire shows about 66,000 clones, 80% to 85% found once; its top ten account for approximately 2.5%. Study results and caveats: More expanded clones were found, on average, in CD8+ than in CD4+ T cells.

The CDR3 length is 13 residues. Germline V lookup: CDR1 SGHTA, CDR2 FQGNSA. Trimming removed 1 base at V and 6 bases at J, with 9 bases between. This TCR derives from an adult with an advanced solid tumor such as melanoma, head and neck, liver or kidney cancer. The chain links TRBV7-2 to TRBJ1-2, with D tentatively TRBD1 (6 bases). Sequences were derived from CD4+ or CD8+ T cells sorted from blood, sampled in a trial of the OX40 agonist ivuxolimab. CDR3 sequence (DNA): TGTGCCAGCAGCTTAGACGCAGGGGATGGCTACACCTTC. Its protein product is CASSLDAGDGYTF.